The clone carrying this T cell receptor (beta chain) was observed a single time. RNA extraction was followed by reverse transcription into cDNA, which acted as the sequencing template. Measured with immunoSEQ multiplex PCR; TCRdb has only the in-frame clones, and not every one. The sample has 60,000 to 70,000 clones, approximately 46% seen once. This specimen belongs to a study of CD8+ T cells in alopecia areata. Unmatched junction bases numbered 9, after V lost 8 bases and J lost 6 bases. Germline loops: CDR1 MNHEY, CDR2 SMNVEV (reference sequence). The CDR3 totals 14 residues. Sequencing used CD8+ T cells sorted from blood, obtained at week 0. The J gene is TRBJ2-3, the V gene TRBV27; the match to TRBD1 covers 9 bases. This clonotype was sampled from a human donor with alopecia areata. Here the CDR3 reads CASGDRANLDTQYF. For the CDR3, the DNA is TGTGCCAGCGGGGACAGGGCAAATCTGGATACGCAGTATTTT.